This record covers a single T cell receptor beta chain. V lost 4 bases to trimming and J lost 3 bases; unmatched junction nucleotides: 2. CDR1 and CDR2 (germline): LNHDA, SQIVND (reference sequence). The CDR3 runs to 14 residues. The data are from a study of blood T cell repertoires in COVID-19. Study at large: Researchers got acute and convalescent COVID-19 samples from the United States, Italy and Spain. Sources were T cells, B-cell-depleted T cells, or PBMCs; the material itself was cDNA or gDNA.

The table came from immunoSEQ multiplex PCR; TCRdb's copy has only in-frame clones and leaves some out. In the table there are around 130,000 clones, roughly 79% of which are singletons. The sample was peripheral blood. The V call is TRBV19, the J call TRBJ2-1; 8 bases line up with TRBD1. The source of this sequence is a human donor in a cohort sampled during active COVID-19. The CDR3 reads CASSTGTGYNEQFF. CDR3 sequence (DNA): TGTGCCAGTAGTACCGGGACAGGCTACAATGAGCAGTTCTTC.